Described below is a single T cell receptor (beta chain) sequence and its context. This sample stems from a study of control samples from healthy donors and cancer patients. Germline loops: CDR1 SQVTM, CDR2 ANQGSEA. The trim removed 4 bases at V and 6 bases at J, leaving 9 bases unmatched. This CDR3 is built from 13 residues. Only in-frame clones appear in the TCRdb table, and some are missing; sequencing was by immunoSEQ multiplex PCR. The profile covers about 190,000 clones, with about 90% appearing a single time and about 1.7% taken by the ten largest. This TCR was sampled from a man aged 30 to 39 in good health. The chain combines TRBV29-1 with TRBJ2-7; 7 bases line up with TRBD2. The sequenced material came from blood. The CDR3 coding sequence is TGCAGCGTTGCGGAGCGGGAACCGAGCGAGCAGTACTTC. Translated: CSVAEREPSEQYF.